This T cell receptor beta chain was captured in a study of cytotoxic CD8 clonotypes in ibrutinib-treated CLL. V was trimmed by 4 bases and J by 4 bases, leaving 7 bases between them. The germline CDR1 and CDR2 sequences are GTSNPN and SVGIG (reference sequence). This CDR3 region has 11 residues. Using immunoSEQ multiplex PCR, the repertoire was profiled, and TCRdb retains in-frame clones only, with some absent. The table lists approximately 100,000 clones, under 70% of them singletons, with 37% in the top ten. The chain links TRBV30 to TRBJ1-1; the D is unclear. The specimen was PBMCs, collected after 24 months of ibrutinib treatment. This TCR came from a human donor with chronic lymphocytic leukemia. CDR3 loop: CAWTRSTEAFF. The CDR3 DNA reads TGTGCCTGGACGCGTTCCACTGAAGCTTTCTTT.